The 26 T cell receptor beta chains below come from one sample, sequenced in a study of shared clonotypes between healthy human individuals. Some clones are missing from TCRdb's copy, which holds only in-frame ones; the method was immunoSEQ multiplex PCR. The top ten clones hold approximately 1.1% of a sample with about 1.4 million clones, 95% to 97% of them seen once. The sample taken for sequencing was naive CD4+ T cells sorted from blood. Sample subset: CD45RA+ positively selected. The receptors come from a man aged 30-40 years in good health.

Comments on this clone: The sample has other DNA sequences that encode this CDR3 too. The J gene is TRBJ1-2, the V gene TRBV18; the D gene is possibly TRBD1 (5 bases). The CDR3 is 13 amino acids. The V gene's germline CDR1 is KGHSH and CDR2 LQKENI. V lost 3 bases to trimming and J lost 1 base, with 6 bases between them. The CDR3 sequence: CASSPDSNYGYTF. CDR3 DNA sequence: TGTGCCAGCTCACCTGACAGTAACTATGGCTACACCTTC. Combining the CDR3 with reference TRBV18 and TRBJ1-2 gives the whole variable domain NAGVMQNPRHLVRRRGQEARLRCSPMKGHSHVYWYRQLPEEGLKFMVYLQKENIIDESGMPKERFSAEFPKEGPSILRIQQVVRGDSAAYFCASSPDSNYGYTFGSGTRLTVV.

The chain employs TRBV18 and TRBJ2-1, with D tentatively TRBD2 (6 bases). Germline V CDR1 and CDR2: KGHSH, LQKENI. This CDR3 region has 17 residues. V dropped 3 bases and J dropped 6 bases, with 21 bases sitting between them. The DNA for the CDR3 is TGTGCCAGCTCACCCCCCCGGAGGAGGGGAAGAGGCAATGAGCAGTTCTTC. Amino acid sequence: CASSPPRRRGRGNEQFF.

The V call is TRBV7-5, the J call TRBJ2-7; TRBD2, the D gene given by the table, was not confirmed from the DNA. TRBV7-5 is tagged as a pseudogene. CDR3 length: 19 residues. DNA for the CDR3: TGTGTCAGATGGGAGGACGACGGGGATGGGAGGCTAGTAGGCTACGAGCAGTACTTC. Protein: CVRWEDDGDGRLVGYEQYF.

The CDR3 protein is CAGVPSTSGSRETQYF. The DNA of the CDR3 is TGTGCCGGCGTTCCCTCGACTAGCGGGAGTCGCGAGACCCAGTACTTC. The chain uses TRBV7-9 and TRBJ2-5; 12 bases fit TRBD2. This CDR3 has 16 residues. V shed 11 bases, J shed 5 bases, and the junction held 15 bases outside the gene matches. Germline values: CDR1 SEHNR, CDR2 FQNEAQ (reference sequence).

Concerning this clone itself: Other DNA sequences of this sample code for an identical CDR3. CDR3 sequence: CASSLGGTDTQYF. CDR3 bases: TGTGCCAGCAGCTTGGGGGGCACAGATACGCAGTATTTT. The gene calls are TRBV7-8 and TRBJ2-3; either TRBD1 or TRBD2 may supply D (5 bases each). The CDR3 contains 13 residues. Trimming left V 3 bases short and J 1 base short, with 5 bases between. CDR1 and CDR2 (germline): SGHVS, FQNEAQ.

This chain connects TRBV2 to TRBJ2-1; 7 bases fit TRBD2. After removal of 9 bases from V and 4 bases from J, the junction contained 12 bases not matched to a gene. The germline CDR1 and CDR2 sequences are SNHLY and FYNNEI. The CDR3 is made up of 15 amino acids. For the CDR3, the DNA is TGTGCCAGGACTGGGGAGCGGGATCGGTACAATGAGCAGTTCTTC. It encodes CARTGERDRYNEQFF.

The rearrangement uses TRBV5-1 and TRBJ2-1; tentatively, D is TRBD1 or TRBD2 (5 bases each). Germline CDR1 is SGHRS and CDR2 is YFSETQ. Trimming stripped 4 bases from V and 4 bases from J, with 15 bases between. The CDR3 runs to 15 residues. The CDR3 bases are TGCGCCAGCAGCCGGACTCTTACAGGATACAATGAGCAGTTCTTC. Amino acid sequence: CASSRTLTGYNEQFF.

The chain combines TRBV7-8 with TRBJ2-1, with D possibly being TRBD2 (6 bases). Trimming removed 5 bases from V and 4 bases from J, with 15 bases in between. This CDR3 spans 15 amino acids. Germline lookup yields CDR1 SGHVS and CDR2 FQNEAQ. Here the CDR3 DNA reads TGTGCCAGCAGCCCCAGGGTAGCGGCTTACAATGAGCAGTTCTTC. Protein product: CASSPRVAAYNEQFF.

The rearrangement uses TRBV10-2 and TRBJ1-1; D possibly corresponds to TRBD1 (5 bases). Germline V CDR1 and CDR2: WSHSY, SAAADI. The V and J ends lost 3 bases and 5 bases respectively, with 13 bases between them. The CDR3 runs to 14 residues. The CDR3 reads CASSDHAGGTEAFF. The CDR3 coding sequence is TGCGCCAGCAGTGACCATGCCGGGGGAACTGAAGCTTTCTTT.

The CDR3 DNA follows: TGTGCCAGCAGCTTAATCGGATCCGGGGAGCTGTTTTTT. Amino acids: CASSLIGSGELFF. The rearrangement links TRBV5-4 to TRBJ2-2, with unresolved D. Between the trimmed V and J ends, which lost 2 bases and 6 bases, there was a span of 8 bases. CDR1 is SGHNT, CDR2 YYREEE, per germline (reference sequence). CDR3 length: 13 residues.

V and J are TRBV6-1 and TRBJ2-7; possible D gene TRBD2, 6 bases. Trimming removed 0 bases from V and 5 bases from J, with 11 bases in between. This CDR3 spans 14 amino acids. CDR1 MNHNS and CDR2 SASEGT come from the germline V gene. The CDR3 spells CASSEARRGNEQYF. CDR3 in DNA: TGTGCCAGCAGTGAAGCGCGACGCGGGAACGAGCAGTACTTC.

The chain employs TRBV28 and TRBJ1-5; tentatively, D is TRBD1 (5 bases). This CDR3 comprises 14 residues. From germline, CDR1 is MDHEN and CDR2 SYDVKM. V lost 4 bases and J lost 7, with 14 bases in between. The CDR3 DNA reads TGTGCCAGCAGTTCCTCGATCCGGGACCAGCCCCAGCATTTT. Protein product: CASSSSIRDQPQHF.

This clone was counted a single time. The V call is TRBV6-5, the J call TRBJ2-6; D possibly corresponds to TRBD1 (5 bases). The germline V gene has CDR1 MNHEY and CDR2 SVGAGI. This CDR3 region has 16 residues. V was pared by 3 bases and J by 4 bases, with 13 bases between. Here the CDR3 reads CASSYFVGVGANVLTF. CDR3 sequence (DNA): TGTGCCAGCAGTTATTTTGTAGGGGTCGGGGCCAACGTCCTGACTTTC.

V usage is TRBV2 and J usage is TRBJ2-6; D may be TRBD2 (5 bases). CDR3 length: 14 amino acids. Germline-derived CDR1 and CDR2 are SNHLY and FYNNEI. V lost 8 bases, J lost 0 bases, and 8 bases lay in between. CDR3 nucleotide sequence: TGTGCCAGCCTAGCAAACTCTGGGGCCAACGTCCTGACTTTC. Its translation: CASLANSGANVLTF. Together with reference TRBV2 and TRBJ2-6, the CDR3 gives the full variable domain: EPEVTQTPSHQVTQMGQEVILRCVPISNHLYFYWYRQILGQKVEFLVSFYNNEISEKSEIFDDQFSVERPDGSNFTLKIRSTKLEDSAMYFCASLANSGANVLTFGAGSRLTVL.

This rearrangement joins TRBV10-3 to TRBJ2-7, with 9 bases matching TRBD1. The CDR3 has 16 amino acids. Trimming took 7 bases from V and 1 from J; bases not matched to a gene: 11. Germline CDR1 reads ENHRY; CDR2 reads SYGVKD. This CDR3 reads CAIILTRDRASYEQYF. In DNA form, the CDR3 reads TGTGCCATCATTCTAACCCGGGACAGGGCGTCCTACGAGCAGTACTTC.

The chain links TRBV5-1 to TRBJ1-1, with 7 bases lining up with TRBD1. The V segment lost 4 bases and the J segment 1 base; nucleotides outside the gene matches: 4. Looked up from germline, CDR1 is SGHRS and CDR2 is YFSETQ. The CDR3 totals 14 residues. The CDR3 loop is CASSRDSSNTEAFF. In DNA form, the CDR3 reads TGCGCCAGCAGCCGGGACAGTTCGAACACTGAAGCTTTCTTT.

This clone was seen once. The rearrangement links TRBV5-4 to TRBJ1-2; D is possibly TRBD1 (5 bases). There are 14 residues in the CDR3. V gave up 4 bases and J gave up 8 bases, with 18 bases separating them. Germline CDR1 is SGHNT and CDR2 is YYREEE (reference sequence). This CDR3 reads CASSETGTAGGYTF. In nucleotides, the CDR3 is TGTGCCAGCAGCGAAACCGGGACGGCGGGCGGCTACACCTTC.

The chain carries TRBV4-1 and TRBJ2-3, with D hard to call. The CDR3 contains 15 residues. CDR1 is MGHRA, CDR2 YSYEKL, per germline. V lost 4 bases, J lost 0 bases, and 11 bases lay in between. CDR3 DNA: TGCGCCAGCAGCCCTCGTGATGCTAGCACAGATACGCAGTATTTT. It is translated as CASSPRDASTDTQYF.

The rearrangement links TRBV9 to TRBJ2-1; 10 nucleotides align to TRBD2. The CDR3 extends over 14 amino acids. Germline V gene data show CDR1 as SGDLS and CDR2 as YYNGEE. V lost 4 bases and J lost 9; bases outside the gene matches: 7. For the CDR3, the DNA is TGTGCCAGCAGCCTGAAACTAGCGGGATTTGAGCAGTTCTTC. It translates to CASSLKLAGFEQFF.

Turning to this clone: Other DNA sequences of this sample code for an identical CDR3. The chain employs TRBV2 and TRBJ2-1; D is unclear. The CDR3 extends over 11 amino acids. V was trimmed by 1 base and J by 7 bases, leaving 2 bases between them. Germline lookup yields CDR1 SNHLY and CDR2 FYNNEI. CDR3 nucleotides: TGTGCCAGCAGTGAAGGGAATGAGCAGTTCTTC. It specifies CASSEGNEQFF.

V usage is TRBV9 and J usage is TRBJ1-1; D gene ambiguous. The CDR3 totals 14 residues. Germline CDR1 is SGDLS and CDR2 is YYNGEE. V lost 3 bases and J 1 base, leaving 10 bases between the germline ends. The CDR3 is CASSATAQNTEAFF. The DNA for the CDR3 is TGTGCCAGCAGCGCAACAGCACAGAACACTGAAGCTTTCTTT.

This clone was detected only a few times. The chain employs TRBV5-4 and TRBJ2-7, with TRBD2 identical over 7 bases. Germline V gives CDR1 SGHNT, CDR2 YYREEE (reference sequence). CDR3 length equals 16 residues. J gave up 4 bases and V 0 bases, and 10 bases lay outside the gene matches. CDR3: CASSLAGGGAGYEQYF. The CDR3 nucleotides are TGTGCCAGCAGCTTGGCCGGGGGAGGGGCCGGGTACGAGCAGTACTTC.

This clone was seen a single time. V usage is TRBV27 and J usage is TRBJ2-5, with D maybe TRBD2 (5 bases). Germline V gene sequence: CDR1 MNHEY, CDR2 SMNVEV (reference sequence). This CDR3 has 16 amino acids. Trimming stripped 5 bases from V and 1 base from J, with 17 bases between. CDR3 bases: TGTGCCAGCAGTCCCCGGGCGGGTACTGCCCAAGAGACCCAGTACTTC. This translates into CASSPRAGTAQETQYF.

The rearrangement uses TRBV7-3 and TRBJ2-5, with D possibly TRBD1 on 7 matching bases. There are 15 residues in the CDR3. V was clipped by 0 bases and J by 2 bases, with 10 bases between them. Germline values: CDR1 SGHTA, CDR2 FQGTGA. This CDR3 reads CASSLTGGQQETQYF. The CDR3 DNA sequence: TGTGCCAGCAGCTTAACGGGGGGACAGCAAGAGACCCAGTACTTC. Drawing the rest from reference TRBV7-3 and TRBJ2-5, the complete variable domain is GAGVSQTPSNKVTEKGKYVELRCDPISGHTALYWYRQSLGQGPEFLIYFQGTGAADDSGLPNDRFFAVRPEGSVSTLKIQRTERGDSAVYLCASSLTGGQQETQYFGPGTRLLVL.

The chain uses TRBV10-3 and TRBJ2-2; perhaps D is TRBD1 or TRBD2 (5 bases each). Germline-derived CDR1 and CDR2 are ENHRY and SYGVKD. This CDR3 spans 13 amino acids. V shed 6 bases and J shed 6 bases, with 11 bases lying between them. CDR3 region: CAISGAASGELFF. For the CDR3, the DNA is TGTGCCATCAGCGGGGCAGCCTCCGGGGAGCTGTTTTTT.

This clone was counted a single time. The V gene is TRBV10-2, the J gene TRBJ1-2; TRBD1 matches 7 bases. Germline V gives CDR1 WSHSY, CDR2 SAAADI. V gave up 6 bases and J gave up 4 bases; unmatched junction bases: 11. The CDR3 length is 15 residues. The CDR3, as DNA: TGCGCCAGCAGGGGAGGGGACAGTATATTCTATGGCTACACCTTC. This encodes CASRGGDSIFYGYTF.